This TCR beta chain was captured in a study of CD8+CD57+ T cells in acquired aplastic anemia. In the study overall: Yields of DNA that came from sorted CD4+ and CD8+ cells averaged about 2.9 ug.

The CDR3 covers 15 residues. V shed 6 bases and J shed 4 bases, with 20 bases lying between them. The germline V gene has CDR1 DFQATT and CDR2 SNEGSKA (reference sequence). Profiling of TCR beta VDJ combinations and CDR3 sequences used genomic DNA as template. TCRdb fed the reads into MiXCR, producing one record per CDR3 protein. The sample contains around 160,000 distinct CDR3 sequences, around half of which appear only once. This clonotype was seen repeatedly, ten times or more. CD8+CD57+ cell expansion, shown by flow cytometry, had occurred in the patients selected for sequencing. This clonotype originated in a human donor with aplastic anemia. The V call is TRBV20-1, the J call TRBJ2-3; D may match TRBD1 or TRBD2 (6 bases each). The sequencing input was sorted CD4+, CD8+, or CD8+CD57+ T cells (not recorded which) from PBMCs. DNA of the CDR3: TGCAGTGCCAGGAGGGGGGACTGGTATGCAGATACGCAGTATTTT. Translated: CSARRGDWYADTQYF.